Presented here are 3 T cell receptor beta chains from one specimen sequenced in a study of T cell changes during pregnancy in multiple sclerosis. Repertoires were generated with immunoSEQ multiplex PCR, while TCRdb's copy carries only in-frame clones and drops some. Counted here are approximately 80,000 clones, about 94% occurring once; the ten biggest clones make up approximately 2.4%. The sequences come from peripheral blood, collected in the third trimester of pregnancy. The origin of the receptors is a female donor with multiple sclerosis, enrolled in a pregnancy study.

V usage is TRBV19 and J usage is TRBJ1-2; 7 bases line up with TRBD1. V lost 5 bases to trimming and J lost 2 bases; unmatched junction nucleotides: 8. The CDR3 is made up of 15 amino acids. Per germline, CDR1 LNHDA and CDR2 SQIVND (reference sequence). The CDR3 region has the DNA TGTGCCAGTAGTCCGTCCCGGGACAGAAACTATGGCTACACCTTC. This encodes CASSPSRDRNYGYTF.

This clone was detected only once. CDR3: CASSRPLAAAGNVLTF. The CDR3 coding sequence is TGTGCCAGCAGTCGCCCCCTAGCGGCGGCTGGCAACGTCCTGACTTTC. The rearrangement joins TRBV2 to TRBJ2-6; TRBD2 matches at 7 bases. The CDR3 runs 16 residues. Germline trimming cut 5 bases from V and 9 bases from J; bases unmatched to any gene: 13. Germline-derived CDR1 and CDR2 are SNHLY and FYNNEI.

The gene calls are TRBV6-1 and TRBJ2-7; TRBD1 matches at 8 bases. The junction had 10 bases not matched to a gene; V was cut back by 4 bases and J by 5 bases. The CDR3 covers 15 residues. The germline V gene has CDR1 MNHNS and CDR2 SASEGT. DNA for the CDR3: TGTGCCAGCAGTGCGATGGCCAGGGGGCCTGACGAGCAGTACTTC. Protein: CASSAMARGPDEQYF.